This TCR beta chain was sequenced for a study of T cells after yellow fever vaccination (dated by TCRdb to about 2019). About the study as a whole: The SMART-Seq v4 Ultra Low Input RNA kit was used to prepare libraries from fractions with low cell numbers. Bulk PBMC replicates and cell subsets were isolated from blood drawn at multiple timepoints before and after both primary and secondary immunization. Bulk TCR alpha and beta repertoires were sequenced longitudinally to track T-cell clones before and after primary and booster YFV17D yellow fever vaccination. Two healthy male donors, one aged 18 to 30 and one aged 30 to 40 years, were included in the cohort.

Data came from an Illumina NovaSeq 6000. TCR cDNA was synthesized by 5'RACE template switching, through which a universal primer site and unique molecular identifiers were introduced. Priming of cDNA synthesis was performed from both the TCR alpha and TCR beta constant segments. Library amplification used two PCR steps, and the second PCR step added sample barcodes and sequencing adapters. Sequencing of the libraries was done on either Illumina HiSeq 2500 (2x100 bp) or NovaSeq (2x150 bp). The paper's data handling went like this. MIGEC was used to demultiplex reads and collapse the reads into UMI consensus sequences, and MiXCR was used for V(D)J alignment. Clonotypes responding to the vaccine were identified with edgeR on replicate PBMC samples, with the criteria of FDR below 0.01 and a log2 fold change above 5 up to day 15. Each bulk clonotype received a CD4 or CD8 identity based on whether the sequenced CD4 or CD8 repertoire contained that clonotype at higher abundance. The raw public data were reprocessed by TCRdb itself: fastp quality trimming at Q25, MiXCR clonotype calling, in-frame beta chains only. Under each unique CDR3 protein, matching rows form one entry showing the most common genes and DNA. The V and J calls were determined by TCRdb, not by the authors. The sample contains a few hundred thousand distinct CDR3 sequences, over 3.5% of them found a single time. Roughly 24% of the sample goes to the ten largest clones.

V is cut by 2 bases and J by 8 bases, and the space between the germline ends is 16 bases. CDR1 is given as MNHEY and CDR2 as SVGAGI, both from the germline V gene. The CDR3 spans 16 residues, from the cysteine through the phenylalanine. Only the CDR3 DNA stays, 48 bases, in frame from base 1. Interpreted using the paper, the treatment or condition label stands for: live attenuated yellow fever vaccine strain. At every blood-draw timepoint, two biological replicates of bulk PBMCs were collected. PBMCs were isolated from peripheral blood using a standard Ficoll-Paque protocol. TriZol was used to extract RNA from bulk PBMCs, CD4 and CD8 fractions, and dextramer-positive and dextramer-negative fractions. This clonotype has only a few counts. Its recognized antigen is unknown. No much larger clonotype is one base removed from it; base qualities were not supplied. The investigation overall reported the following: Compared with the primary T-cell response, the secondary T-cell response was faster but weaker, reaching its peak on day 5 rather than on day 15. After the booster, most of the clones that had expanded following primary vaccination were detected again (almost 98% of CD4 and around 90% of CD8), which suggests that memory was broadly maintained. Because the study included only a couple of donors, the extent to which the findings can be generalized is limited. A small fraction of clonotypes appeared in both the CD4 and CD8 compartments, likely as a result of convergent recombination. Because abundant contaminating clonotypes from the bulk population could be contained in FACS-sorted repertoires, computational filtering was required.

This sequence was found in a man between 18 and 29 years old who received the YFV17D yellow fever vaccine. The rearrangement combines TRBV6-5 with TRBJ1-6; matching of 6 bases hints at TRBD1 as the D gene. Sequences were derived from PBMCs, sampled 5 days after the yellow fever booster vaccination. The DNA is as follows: TGTGCCAGCAGTTACCAAGGGGGAGGAGGGTATTCACCCCTCCACTTT. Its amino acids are CASSYQGGGGYSPLHF.